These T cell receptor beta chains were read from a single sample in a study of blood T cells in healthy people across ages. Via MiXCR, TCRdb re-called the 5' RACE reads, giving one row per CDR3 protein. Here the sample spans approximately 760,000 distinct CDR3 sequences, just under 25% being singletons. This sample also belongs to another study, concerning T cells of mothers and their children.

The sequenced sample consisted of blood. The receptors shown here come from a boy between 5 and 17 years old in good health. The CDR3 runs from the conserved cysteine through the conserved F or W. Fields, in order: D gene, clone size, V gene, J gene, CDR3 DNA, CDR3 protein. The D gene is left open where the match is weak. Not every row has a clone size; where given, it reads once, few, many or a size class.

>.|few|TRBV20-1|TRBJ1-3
TGCAGTGCTAGAGAGGAAGGCAGGGGCTCTGGAAACACCATATATTTT
CSAREEGRGSGNTIYF
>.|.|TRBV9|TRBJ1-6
TGTGCCAGCAGCGTAGGCAGGGATCTTAATTCACCCCTCCACTTT
CASSVGRDLNSPLHF
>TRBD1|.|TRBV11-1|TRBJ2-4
TGTGCCAGCAGCTCAGACAGGGGTTTTGGTCAGTACTTC
CASSSDRGFGQYF
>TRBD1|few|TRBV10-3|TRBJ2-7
TGTGCCATCAGTGACCCGGTGGTGGCCGGGACAGGGGGAATGACATCCTACGAGCAGTACTTC
CAISDPVVAGTGGMTSYEQYF
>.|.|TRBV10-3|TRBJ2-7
TGTGCCATCAGTGAAGGGACTCGTGACTACGAGCAGTACTTC
CAISEGTRDYEQYF
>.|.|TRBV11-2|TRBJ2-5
TGTGCCAGCAGCGCCCGCCCGGGGTCACAAGAGACCCAGTACTTC
CASSARPGSQETQYF
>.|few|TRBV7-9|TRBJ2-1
TGTGCCAGCAGCTCCGGGGGACACTCCTACAATGAGCAGTTCTTC
CASSSGGHSYNEQFF
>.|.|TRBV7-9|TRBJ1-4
TGTGCCAGCAGCGGGTGGGACCTCCGGGATGACAATGAAAAACTGTTTTTT
CASSGWDLRDDNEKLFF
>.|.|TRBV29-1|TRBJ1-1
TGCAGCGTTGTAGCAGGGGCGATGAACACTGAAGCTTTCTTT
CSVVAGAMNTEAFF
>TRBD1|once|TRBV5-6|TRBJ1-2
TGTGCCAGCAGCTTGGTCGGGACAGGGGAGTATGGCTACACCTTC
CASSLVGTGEYGYTF
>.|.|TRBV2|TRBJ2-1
TGTGCCAGCAGTAGGGTCCCGTGGAATGAGCAGTTCTTC
CASSRVPWNEQFF
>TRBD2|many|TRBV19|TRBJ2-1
TGTGCCAGTAGTCGGACTAGCGGGGAGCAGTTCTTC
CASSRTSGEQFF
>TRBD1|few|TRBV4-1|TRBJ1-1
TGCGCCAGCAGCCAAGATCCCACAGGGGTGAACACTGAAGCTTTCTTT
CASSQDPTGVNTEAFF
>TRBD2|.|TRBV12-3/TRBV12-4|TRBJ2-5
TGTGCCAGCAGTCCCCGGGTAGCGGGGACTGAGACCCAGTACTTC
CASSPRVAGTETQYF
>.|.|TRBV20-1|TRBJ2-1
TGCAGTGCTAATCCGGCCACCGGTGGGTATGAGCAGTTCTTC
CSANPATGGYEQFF
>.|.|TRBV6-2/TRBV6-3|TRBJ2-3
TGTGCCAGCAGTCCCCGGTCGGGGGGCACAGATACGCAGTATTTT
CASSPRSGGTDTQYF
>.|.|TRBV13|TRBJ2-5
TGTGCCAGCAGCGCGGGACAGTTGGAGACCCAGTACTTC
CASSAGQLETQYF
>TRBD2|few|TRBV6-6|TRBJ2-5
TGTGCCAGCAGCCCACTAGCGGTAAACTTCCAAGAGACCCAGTACTTC
CASSPLAVNFQETQYF
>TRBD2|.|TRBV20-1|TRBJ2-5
TGCAGTGCTAGAGATACCAGCGGGATGAGGGAGACCCAGTACTTC
CSARDTSGMRETQYF
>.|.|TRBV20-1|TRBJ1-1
TGCAGTGCTAACGGTGAGCCGAACACTGAAGCTTTCTTT
CSANGEPNTEAFF
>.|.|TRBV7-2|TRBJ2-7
TGTGCCAGCAGCTGGGCAGAAACCTACGAGCAGTACTTC
CASSWAETYEQYF
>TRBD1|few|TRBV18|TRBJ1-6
TGTGCCAGCTCACAGACAGGGGGGGATTCACCCCTCCACTTT
CASSQTGGDSPLHF
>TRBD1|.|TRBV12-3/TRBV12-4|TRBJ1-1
TGTGCCAGCAGCCCTTACGACAGGGACTTCCCTGAAGCTTTCTTT
CASSPYDRDFPEAFF
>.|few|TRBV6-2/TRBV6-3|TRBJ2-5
TGTGCCGGCAGTTACGAAGGCAGGGCTGATCAAGAGACCCAGTACTTC
CAGSYEGRADQETQYF